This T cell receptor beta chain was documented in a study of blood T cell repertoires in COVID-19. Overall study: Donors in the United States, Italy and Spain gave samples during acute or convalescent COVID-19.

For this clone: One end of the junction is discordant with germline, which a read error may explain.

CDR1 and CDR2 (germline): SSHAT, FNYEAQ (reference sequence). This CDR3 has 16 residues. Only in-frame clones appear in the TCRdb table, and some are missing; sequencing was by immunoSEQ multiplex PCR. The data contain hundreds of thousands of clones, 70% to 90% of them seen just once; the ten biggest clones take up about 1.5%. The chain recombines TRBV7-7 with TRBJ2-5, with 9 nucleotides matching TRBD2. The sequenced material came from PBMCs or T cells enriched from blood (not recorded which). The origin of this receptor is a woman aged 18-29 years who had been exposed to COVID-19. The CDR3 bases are TGTGCTAGCAGCTTGGGCAAGGGACTAGCTCCGGAGACCCAGTACTTC. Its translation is CASSLGKGLAPETQYF.